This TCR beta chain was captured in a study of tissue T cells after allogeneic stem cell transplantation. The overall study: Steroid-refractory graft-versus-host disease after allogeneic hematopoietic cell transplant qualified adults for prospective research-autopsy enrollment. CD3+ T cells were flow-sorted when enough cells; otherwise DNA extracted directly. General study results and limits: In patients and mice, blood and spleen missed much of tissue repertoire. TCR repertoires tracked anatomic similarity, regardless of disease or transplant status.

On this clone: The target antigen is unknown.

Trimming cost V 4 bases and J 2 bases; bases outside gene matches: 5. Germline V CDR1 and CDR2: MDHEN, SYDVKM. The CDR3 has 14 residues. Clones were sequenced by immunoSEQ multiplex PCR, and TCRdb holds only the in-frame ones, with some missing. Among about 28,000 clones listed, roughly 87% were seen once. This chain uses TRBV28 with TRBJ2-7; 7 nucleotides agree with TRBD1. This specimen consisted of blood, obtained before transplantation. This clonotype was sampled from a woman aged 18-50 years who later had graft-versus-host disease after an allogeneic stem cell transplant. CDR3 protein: CASSSPDRPYEQYF. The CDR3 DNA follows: TGTGCCAGCAGTTCCCCGGACAGGCCCTACGAGCAGTACTTC.